What follows describes a single TCR beta chain. This sample was taken from a study of T cell changes during pregnancy in multiple sclerosis. Produced via immunoSEQ multiplex PCR; TCRdb's table is partial and in-frame only. The sample yields about 36,000 clones, about 91% seen once. This CDR3 is 13 amino acids long. V lost 5 bases, J lost 2 bases, and 10 bases lay in between. Germline CDR1 is SGHTA and CDR2 is FQGNSA. Sequencing was performed on CD8+ T cells from peripheral blood mononuclear cells, taken in the third trimester of pregnancy. The clonotype comes from a female donor with multiple sclerosis, enrolled in a pregnancy study. The V and J genes are TRBV7-2 and TRBJ2-7, with D tentatively TRBD1 (5 bases). CDR3 sequence reads: CASSPWTTYEQYF. DNA of the CDR3: TGTGCCAGCAGCCCGTGGACAACCTACGAGCAGTACTTC.